Following are 11 T cell receptor beta chains from one sample sequenced in a study of cytomegalovirus exposure and HLA in healthy donors. PCR involved 60 Vbeta and 13 Jbeta primers. Libraries were prepared by immunoSEQ multiplex PCR; TCRdb keeps only in-frame clonotypes and omits some of them. The sample includes 110,000 to 150,000 clones, roughly 80% of them seen just once. Sequencing was performed on PBMCs. All receptors derive from a male donor in good health and CMV-seronegative.

This clone appeared a single time. The J gene is TRBJ2-7, the V gene TRBV9; no clear D gene. In germline, CDR1 is SGDLS, CDR2 YYNGEE. Deletions cut 6 bases from V and 2 bases from J, with 15 bases between. The CDR3 loop spans 14 amino acids. Written as DNA, the CDR3 is TGTGCCAGCATGAGGTTGCCGGTTACCTACGAGCAGTACTTC. This translates into CASMRLPVTYEQYF.

The rearrangement links TRBV4-1 to TRBJ1-1; maybe TRBD1 (6 bases). The germline V gene has CDR1 MGHRA and CDR2 YSYEKL. This CDR3 region has 18 residues. Between the trimmed V and J ends, which lost 2 bases and 6 bases, there was a span of 25 bases. CDR3 sequence reads: CASSQITRGGSDSPEAFF. The DNA of the CDR3 is TGCGCCAGCAGCCAAATCACCCGGGGGGGGTCGGACAGCCCTGAAGCTTTCTTT.

This chain connects TRBV7-9 to TRBJ2-6, with D possibly matching TRBD2 (6 bases). Looked up from germline, CDR1 is SEHNR and CDR2 is FQNEAQ (reference sequence). CDR3 length equals 17 residues. The V end lost 2 bases, the J end lost 0 bases, and 11 bases lay between the germline ends. The CDR3 nucleotides are TGTGCCAGCAGCTTACGGGACTTCAACTCTGGGGCCAACGTCCTGACTTTC. Encoded protein: CASSLRDFNSGANVLTF.

This clone was seen more than once but under ten times. The chain employs TRBV5-1 and TRBJ2-5; TRBD1 agrees at 10 bases. Gene TRBJ2-7 matches the end of the DNA better, so the J call may be wrong. The CDR3 loop spans 15 amino acids. Germline loops: CDR1 SGHRS, CDR2 YFSETQ. The CDR3 nucleotides read TGCGCCAGCACCACGGCCGGGACAGGGGTCTACGAGCAGTACTTC. Its protein is CASTTAGTGVYEQYF.

The J gene is TRBJ1-2, the V gene TRBV2; no reliable D call. The germline V and J ends were trimmed by 7 bases and 4 bases, with 13 bases remaining between them. The CDR3 extends over 13 amino acids. Germline CDR1 is SNHLY and CDR2 is FYNNEI. The CDR3: CASNVGGGYGYTF. CDR3 sequence (DNA): TGTGCCAGCAATGTGGGAGGCGGCTATGGCTACACCTTC.

The chain couples TRBV6-1 to TRBJ1-3; D is unresolved. CDR1 and CDR2 from the germline V gene are MNHNS and SASEGT. Trimming pared 0 bases from V and 4 bases from J, leaving 19 bases between. The CDR3 consists of 18 residues. CDR3: CASSEAPLLWARGNTIYF. The DNA of the CDR3 is TGTGCCAGCAGTGAAGCGCCACTCCTATGGGCACGGGGAAACACCATATATTTT.

The V gene is TRBV5-8, the J gene TRBJ1-1, with 7 bases fitting TRBD1. The CDR3 has 15 amino acids. Germline V gene data show CDR1 as SGHTS and CDR2 as YDEGEE. V shed 2 bases, J shed 6 bases, and the junction held 10 bases outside the gene matches. The CDR3 DNA reads TGTGCCAGCAGCTTTAGGCAGGGGGTATACCCTGAAGCTTTCTTT. Protein product: CASSFRQGVYPEAFF. The full variable domain, completed using reference TRBV5-8 and TRBJ1-1, is EAGVTQSPTHLIKTRGQQATLRCSPISGHTSVYWYQQALGLGLQFLLWYDEGEERNRGNFPPRFSGRQFPNYSSELNVNALELEDSALYLCASSFRQGVYPEAFFGQGTRLTVV.

This clone showed up just a few times. The chain links TRBV6-5 to TRBJ1-6; the D is unclear. Germline V gene sequence: CDR1 MNHEY, CDR2 SVGAGI. CDR3 length: 16 amino acids. V was cut by 1 base and J by 5 bases, with 12 bases left in between. The DNA for the CDR3 is TGTGCCAGCAGTTACTTGCCGGGATCAAATAATTCACCCCTCCACTTT. Amino acid sequence: CASSYLPGSNNSPLHF.

The chain is built from TRBV5-1 and TRBJ1-1, with 9 bases aligning to TRBD1. Germline loops: CDR1 SGHRS, CDR2 YFSETQ. The CDR3 is made up of 13 amino acids. V lost 4 bases to trimming and J lost 11 bases; unmatched junction nucleotides: 9. DNA for the CDR3: TGCGCCAGCAGCAGCCCGGGGACAGGGTACGCTTTCTTT. As protein: CASSSPGTGYAFF. The variable domain in full, completed from reference TRBV5-1 and TRBJ1-1, reads KAGVTQTPRYLIKTRGQQVTLSCSPISGHRSVSWYQQTPGQGLQFLFEYFSETQRNKGNFPGRFSGRQFSNSRSEMNVSTLELGDSALYLCASSSPGTGYAFFGQGTRLTVV.

The chain has TRBV9 and TRBJ1-6; D may be TRBD1 (5 bases). The length of the CDR3 is 15 residues. In germline, CDR1 is SGDLS, CDR2 YYNGEE. With 0 bases removed from V and 7 bases from J, the gap between germline ends came to 11 bases. Here the CDR3 DNA reads TGTGCCAGCAGCGTAGGGGGACTGTTGAATTCACCCCTCCACTTT. As protein: CASSVGGLLNSPLHF.

This chain uses TRBV2 with TRBJ2-5; D is unresolved. Trimming took off 4 bases at V and 8 bases at J, with 11 bases between the two ends. Germline loops: CDR1 SNHLY, CDR2 FYNNEI. The CDR3 length is 12 residues. For the CDR3, the DNA is TGTGCCAGCAGTGGAAACAAAATAACCCAGTACTTC. Its protein product is CASSGNKITQYF.